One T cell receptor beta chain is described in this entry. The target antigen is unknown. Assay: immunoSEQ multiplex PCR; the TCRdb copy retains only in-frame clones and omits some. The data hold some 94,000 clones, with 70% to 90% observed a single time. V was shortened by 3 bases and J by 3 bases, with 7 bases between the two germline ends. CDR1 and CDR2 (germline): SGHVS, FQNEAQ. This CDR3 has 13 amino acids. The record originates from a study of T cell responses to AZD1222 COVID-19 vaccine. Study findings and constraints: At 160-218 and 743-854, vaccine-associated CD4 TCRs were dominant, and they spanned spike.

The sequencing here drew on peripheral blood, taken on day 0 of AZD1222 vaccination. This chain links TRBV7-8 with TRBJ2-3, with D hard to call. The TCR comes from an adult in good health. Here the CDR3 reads CASSFMRTDTQYF. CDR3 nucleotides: TGTGCCAGCAGCTTTATGAGGACAGATACGCAGTATTTT.